The clone carrying this T cell receptor beta chain was observed a single time. Sequencing used immunoSEQ multiplex PCR; TCRdb keeps in-frame clones, though not all of them. The repertoire holds more than 250,000 clones, approximately 89% seen once, with 1% to 1.5% in the top ten. This entry belongs to a study of blood T cell repertoires in COVID-19. Whole-study context: The United States, Italy and Spain provided the acute and convalescent COVID-19 samples.

Participants were aged roughly 18 to 89 years, lived in over 20 US areas, and enrolled virtually. Cohorts were determined from participant-reported clinical history. The source material was PBMCs or T cells enriched from blood (not recorded which). The clonotype comes from a woman in her thirties or forties with acute COVID-19.

The CDR3 nucleotides are TGTGCCAGCAGCAAACCCGGGACAAGCACAGATACGCAGTATTTT. This codes for CASSKPGTSTDTQYF. This chain joins TRBV28 and TRBJ2-3, with D maybe TRBD1 (6 bases). Trimming cost V 6 bases and J 0 bases, with 13 bases left between them. Germline V gene lookup returns CDR1 MDHEN and CDR2 SYDVKM. The length of the CDR3 is 15 residues.